This TCR beta chain came from a study of vaccination effects on CD4 cells after COVID-19. Cultured cells yielded isolated CD4+ T cells after 10 days. Everyone in the study got two shots of either the BNT162b2 or mRNA-1273 vaccine. Cultures got half-medium changes with IL-2 on days 3 and 7. Sequencing was performed with immunoSEQ multiplex PCR; in TCRdb, only in-frame clones are kept and a portion is missing. The data contain about 66,000 clones, around 85% of them singletons. For this clone: Its antigen is unknown.

CDR1 and CDR2 from the germline V gene are KGHSH and LQKENI. The CDR3 has 15 amino acids. Between the trimmed V and J ends, which lost 2 bases and 0 bases, there was a span of 8 bases. The sequence came from a human donor who received a COVID-19 vaccine. The source material was CD4+ T cells from PBMCs cultured without peptide, sampled after COVID-19 vaccination. The chain uses TRBV18 and TRBJ1-3; the D is unclear. The CDR3: CASSPRIDSGNTIYF. Here the CDR3 DNA reads TGTGCCAGCTCACCAAGGATTGACTCTGGAAACACCATATATTTT. Using reference TRBV18 and TRBJ1-3 for the parts outside the CDR3, the full variable domain is NAGVMQNPRHLVRRRGQEARLRCSPMKGHSHVYWYRQLPEEGLKFMVYLQKENIIDESGMPKERFSAEFPKEGPSILRIQQVVRGDSAAYFCASSPRIDSGNTIYFGEGSWLTVV.